This is a list of T cell receptor beta chains from one sample in a study of Graves' ophthalmopathy and Graves' hyperthyroidism. TCRdb reprocessed the multiplex PCR reads via MiXCR and lists one record per CDR3 protein. The sample has around 470,000 distinct CDR3 sequences; around 15% are singletons. Input material: blood. These receptors came from a young woman with Graves' ophthalmopathy. The CDR3 runs from the conserved cysteine through the conserved F or W. D genes are given only for firm matches. Not every row has a clone size; where given, it reads once, few, many or a size class.

abundance | j_gene | v_gene | d_gene | CDR3aa | CDR3nt
- | TRBJ1-2 | TRBV20-1 | - | CSAAWLGGYGYTF | TGCAGTGCCGCCTGGTTGGGTGGCTATGGCTACACCTTC
many | TRBJ1-5 | TRBV7-9 | - | CASSFWGYGSNQPQHF | TGTGCCAGCAGCTTCTGGGGGTACGGTAGCAATCAGCCCCAGCATTTT
many | TRBJ2-2 | TRBV9 | - | CASSVTAKGGELFF | TGTGCCAGCAGCGTAACCGCCAAAGGCGGGGAGCTGTTTTTT
- | TRBJ2-7 | TRBV3-1 | - | CASSRPRDTEQYF | TGTGCCAGCAGCCGCCCCCGGGACACTGAGCAGTACTTC
many | TRBJ1-2 | TRBV10-1 | TRBD1 | CAIRGRSYTF | TGCGCCATCAGGGGGCGAAGCTACACCTTC
many | TRBJ1-1 | TRBV30 | - | CAWSANWGDAFF | TGTGCCTGGAGTGCGAATTGGGGCGACGCTTTCTTT
- | TRBJ1-2 | TRBV7-2 | - | CASSTRDNSWGGYTF | TGTGCCAGCAGCACTCGGGACAACTCCTGGGGTGGCTACACCTTC
many | TRBJ2-5 | TRBV9 | - | CASSEGEMIETQYF | TGTGCCAGCAGTGAAGGTGAGATGATTGAGACCCAGTACTTC
many | TRBJ1-1 | TRBV7-8 | TRBD1 | CASSLTWTGGRNTEAFF | TGTGCCAGCAGCCTGACTTGGACAGGGGGCAGGAACACTGAAGCTTTCTTT
few | TRBJ1-3 | TRBV19 | - | CASQQTHSGNTTYF | TGTGCCAGTCAACAGACCCACTCTGGAAACACCACATATTTT
once | TRBJ2-2 | TRBV7-2 | - | CASSLTYGELFF | TGTGCCAGCAGCTTAACGTACGGGGAGCTGTTTTTT
- | TRBJ2-4 | TRBV18 | - | CASSPDLAKNIQYF | TGTGCCAGCTCACCGGATTTAGCCAAAAACATTCAGTACTTC
many | TRBJ2-2 | TRBV28 | - | CASSFYGRGRELFF | TGTGCCAGCAGTTTCTACGGTAGGGGTCGGGAGCTGTTTTTT
many | TRBJ1-2 | TRBV10-3 | - | CAISDEGSYGYTF | TGTGCCATCAGCGATGAGGGGAGCTATGGCTACACCTTC
many | TRBJ1-1 | TRBV28 | TRBD1 | CASSSPGQGSTEAFF | TGTGCCAGCAGTTCCCCAGGACAGGGTAGCACTGAAGCTTTCTTT
many | TRBJ2-5 | TRBV28 | TRBD2 | CASRMILAGAFGGQETQYF | TGTGCCAGCAGGATGATACTAGCGGGAGCTTTCGGAGGCCAAGAGACCCAGTACTTC
- | TRBJ2-7 | TRBV4-1 | TRBD1 | CAGSQEDITGGIYEQYF | TGCGCCGGCAGCCAAGAAGACATAACAGGGGGCATCTACGAGCAGTACTTC
- | TRBJ2-1 | TRBV27 | TRBD1 | CASSTHRGSYNEQFF | TGTGCCAGCAGTACTCACAGGGGATCCTACAATGAGCAGTTCTTC
many | TRBJ2-2 | TRBV4-2 | TRBD2 | CASSRTSGRSGTGELFF | TGTGCCAGCAGTCGGACTAGCGGGAGATCAGGAACCGGGGAGCTGTTTTTT
many | TRBJ1-2 | TRBV6-5 | - | CASTDLGSRFGYTF | TGTGCCAGCACCGATCTGGGTAGCCGGTTTGGCTACACCTTC
many | TRBJ2-5 | TRBV7-2 | TRBD2 | CASSLAPRTSEGETQYF | TGTGCCAGCAGCTTGGCACCCAGGACTAGCGAGGGGGAGACCCAGTACTTC
many | TRBJ1-2 | TRBV30 | - | CAWSDGYGYTF | TGTGCCTGGAGCGACGGCTATGGCTACACCTTC
many | TRBJ2-7 | TRBV12-5 | - | CASAGGKFHEQYF | TGTGCTAGTGCCGGCGGGAAATTCCACGAGCAGTACTTC
many | TRBJ1-5 | TRBV7-8 | - | CASSSQGFSNQPQHF | TGTGCCAGCAGCTCGCAGGGTTTTAGCAATCAGCCCCAGCATTTT
many | TRBJ2-7 | TRBV6-5 | - | CASSYTSHHSYEQYF | TGTGCCAGCAGTTACACTAGCCATCACTCCTACGAGCAGTACTTC
few | TRBJ1-6 | TRBV5-1 | TRBD1 | CASSLYGTDNSPLHF | TGCGCCAGCAGCTTGTACGGGACAGATAATTCACCCCTCCACTTT
many | TRBJ2-7 | TRBV28 | - | CASRKRITPSEQYF | TGTGCCAGCAGAAAAAGGATAACACCCTCCGAGCAGTACTTC
many | TRBJ2-5 | TRBV15 | - | CATSPGLDASETQYF | TGTGCCACCAGCCCCGGGTTGGATGCCTCAGAGACCCAGTACTTC
many | TRBJ2-4 | TRBV10-3 | - | CAISEKSGDPKNIQYF | TGTGCCATCAGTGAGAAGTCAGGGGATCCCAAAAACATTCAGTACTTC
many | TRBJ2-7 | TRBV19 | - | CASSPTGTYSYEQYF | TGTGCCAGTAGTCCGACCGGGACTTACTCCTACGAGCAGTACTTC
- | TRBJ2-7 | TRBV5-1 | - | CASSFMVGGGLEQYF | TGCGCCAGCAGCTTTATGGTGGGCGGGGGCCTCGAGCAGTACTTC
- | TRBJ1-5 | TRBV11-2 | - | CASSLDLGNQPQHF | TGTGCCAGCAGCTTAGATCTTGGCAATCAGCCCCAGCATTTT
few | TRBJ2-7 | TRBV18 | TRBD2 | CASSPKAGGRSYEQYF | TGTGCCAGCTCACCTAAGGCGGGGGGGAGGTCCTACGAGCAGTACTTC
few | TRBJ2-5 | TRBV2 | - | CASSEFRQETQYF | TGTGCCAGCAGTGAGTTTAGACAAGAGACCCAGTACTTC
- | TRBJ1-5 | TRBV4-1 | - | CASSQVLGWGDQPQHF | TGCGCCAGCAGCCAAGTACTAGGATGGGGGGATCAGCCCCAGCATTTT
many | TRBJ1-5 | TRBV28 | TRBD1 | CASSSGTGYQPQHF | TGTGCCAGCAGCTCAGGGACAGGCTATCAGCCCCAGCATTTT
many | TRBJ1-6 | TRBV7-8 | TRBD1 | CASSRDREDSPLHF | TGTGCCAGCAGCCGAGACAGGGAAGATTCACCCCTCCACTTT
- | TRBJ2-7 | TRBV11-2 | TRBD1 | CASSLTGTGSFYEQYF | TGTGCCAGCAGCTTGACCGGGACAGGGTCCTTCTACGAGCAGTACTTC
- | TRBJ1-2 | TRBV5-1 | - | CASSLEEGLAYGYTF | TGCGCCAGCAGCTTGGAGGAGGGGTTGGCCTATGGCTACACCTTC
few | TRBJ2-3 | TRBV4-2 | - | CASSQDSTTQYF | TGTGCCAGCAGCCAAGATTCGACAACGCAGTATTTT
- | TRBJ2-2 | TRBV5-6 | TRBD1 | CASSQNRGLAGELFF | TGTGCCAGCAGCCAGAATAGGGGGCTAGCCGGGGAGCTGTTTTTT
few | TRBJ2-7 | TRBV2 | - | CASSSGTRIYEQYF | TGTGCCAGCTCCTCCGGGACACGGATTTACGAGCAGTACTTC
many | TRBJ1-5 | TRBV7-9 | - | CASNSEGFGQPQHF | TGTGCCAGCAATTCCGAGGGATTCGGTCAGCCCCAGCATTTT
many | TRBJ2-2 | TRBV6-1 | - | CASTPSLGAATGELFF | TGTGCCAGCACCCCGAGTCTAGGAGCGGCCACCGGGGAGCTGTTTTTT
many | TRBJ2-2 | TRBV7-8 | - | CASSTTGALSGELFF | TGTGCCAGCAGCACCACGGGGGCCCTTTCCGGGGAGCTGTTTTTT
many | TRBJ1-1 | TRBV29-1 | - | CSVERGGGTEAFF | TGCAGCGTTGAAAGGGGGGGTGGGACTGAAGCTTTCTTT
once | TRBJ2-5 | TRBV12-3/TRBV12-4 | TRBD1 | CASSLGDRGLGETQYF | TGTGCCAGCAGTTTAGGGGACAGGGGGCTTGGAGAGACCCAGTACTTC